Below are 2 T cell receptor beta chains sequenced from a single sample in a study of cytomegalovirus exposure and HLA in healthy donors. The PCR had 60 Vbeta and 13 Jbeta primers. Some clones are missing from TCRdb's copy, which holds only in-frame ones; the method was immunoSEQ multiplex PCR. The sample lists around 160,000 clones; roughly 80% were seen once. Sample: PBMCs. Source of these receptors: a male donor in good health and CMV-seropositive.

The chain joins TRBV5-6 to TRBJ1-1, with 9 positions matching TRBD1. The germline V gene encodes CDR1 SGHDT and CDR2 YYEEEE. V shed 4 bases and J 3 bases; nucleotides not matched to a gene: 1. The CDR3 contains 13 residues. In nucleotides, the CDR3 is TGTGCCAGCAGCGGGGACAGGGACACTGAAGCTTTCTTT. Translating gives CASSGDRDTEAFF.

The chain has TRBV19 and TRBJ2-5; D may be TRBD2 (5 bases). The J call may be incorrect, as the DNA end agrees better with TRBJ2-7. Germline assignment: CDR1 LNHDA and CDR2 SQIVND (reference sequence). The CDR3 consists of 14 residues. CDR3 sequence reads: CASSPGVYKYEQYF. The CDR3 DNA is TGTGCCAGTAGTCCCGGGGTGTACAAATACGAGCAGTACTTC.